This T cell receptor (beta chain) was sequenced in a study of CD8+CD57+ T cells in acquired aplastic anemia. The overall study: Mean read depth for CD4+ cells from healthy donors was roughly 10 million.

The germline CDR1 and CDR2 sequences are LNHNV and YYDKDF (reference sequence). The CDR3 has 15 amino acids. V gave up 3 bases and J gave up 0 bases, with 9 bases separating them. This clonotype appeared many times. The TCR beta profiling, which covered VDJ combination and CDR3 sequence, was carried out using genomic DNA as the template. In TCRdb, the reads were re-called with MiXCR into one record per CDR3 protein. The sample records roughly 150,000 distinct CDR3 sequences, roughly 40% being singletons. Sequencing used sorted CD4+, CD8+, or CD8+CD57+ T cells (not recorded which) from PBMCs. The sequence came from a human donor in good health. The chain employs TRBV15 and TRBJ2-4; D remains ambiguous. This CDR3 is CATSSTLLAKNIQYF. The CDR3 DNA sequence: TGTGCCACCAGCAGCACCCTTTTAGCCAAAAACATTCAGTACTTC.